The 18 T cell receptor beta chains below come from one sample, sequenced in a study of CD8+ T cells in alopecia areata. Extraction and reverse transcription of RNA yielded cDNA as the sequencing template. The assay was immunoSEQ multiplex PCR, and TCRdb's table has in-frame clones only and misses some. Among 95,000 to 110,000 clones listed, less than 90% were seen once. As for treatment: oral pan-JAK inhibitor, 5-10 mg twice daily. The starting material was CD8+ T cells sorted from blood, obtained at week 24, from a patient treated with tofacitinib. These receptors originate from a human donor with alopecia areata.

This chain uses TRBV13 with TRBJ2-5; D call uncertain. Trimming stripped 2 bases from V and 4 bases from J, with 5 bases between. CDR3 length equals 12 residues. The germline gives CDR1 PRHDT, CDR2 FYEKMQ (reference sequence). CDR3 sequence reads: CASSLPGETQYF. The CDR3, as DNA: TGTGCCAGCAGCTTACCCGGAGAGACCCAGTACTTC.

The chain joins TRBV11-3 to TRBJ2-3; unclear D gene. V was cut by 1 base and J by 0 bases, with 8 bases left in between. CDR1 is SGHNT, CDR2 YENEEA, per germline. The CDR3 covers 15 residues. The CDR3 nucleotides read TGTGCCAGCAGCTTAGGCAGGCAGAGCACAGATACGCAGTATTTT. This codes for CASSLGRQSTDTQYF.

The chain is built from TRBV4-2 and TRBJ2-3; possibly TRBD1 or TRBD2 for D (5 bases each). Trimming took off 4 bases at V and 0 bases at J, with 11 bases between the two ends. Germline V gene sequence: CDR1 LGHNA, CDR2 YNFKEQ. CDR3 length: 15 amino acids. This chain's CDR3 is CASSPYGASTDTQYF. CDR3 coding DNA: TGTGCCAGCAGCCCTTACGGGGCTAGCACAGATACGCAGTATTTT.

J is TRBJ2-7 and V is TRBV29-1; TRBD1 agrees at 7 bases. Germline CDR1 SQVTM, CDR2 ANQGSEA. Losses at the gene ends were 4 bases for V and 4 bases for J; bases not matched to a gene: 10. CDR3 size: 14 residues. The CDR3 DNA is TGCAGCGTTGTGTTGCCGGGACAGTTATACGAGCAGTACTTC. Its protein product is CSVVLPGQLYEQYF.

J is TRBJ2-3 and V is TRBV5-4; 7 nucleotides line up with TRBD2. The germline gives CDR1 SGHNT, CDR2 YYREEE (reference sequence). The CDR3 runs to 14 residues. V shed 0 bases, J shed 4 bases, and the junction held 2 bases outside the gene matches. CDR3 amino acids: CASSLGRGADTQYF. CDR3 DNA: TGTGCCAGCAGCTTGGGACGGGGGGCAGATACGCAGTATTTT.

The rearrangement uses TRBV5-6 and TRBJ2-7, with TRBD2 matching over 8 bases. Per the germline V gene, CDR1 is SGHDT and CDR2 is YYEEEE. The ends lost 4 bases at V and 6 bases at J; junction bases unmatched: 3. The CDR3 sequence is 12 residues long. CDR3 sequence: CASSHAGGEQYF. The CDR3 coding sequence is TGTGCCAGCAGCCACGCGGGAGGCGAGCAGTACTTC.

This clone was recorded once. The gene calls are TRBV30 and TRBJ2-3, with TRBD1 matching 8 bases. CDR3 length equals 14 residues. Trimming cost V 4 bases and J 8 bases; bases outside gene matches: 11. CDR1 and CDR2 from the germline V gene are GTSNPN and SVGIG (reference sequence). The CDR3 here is CAWTWTGIKGTQYF. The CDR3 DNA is TGTGCCTGGACCTGGACAGGGATAAAGGGTACGCAGTATTTT.

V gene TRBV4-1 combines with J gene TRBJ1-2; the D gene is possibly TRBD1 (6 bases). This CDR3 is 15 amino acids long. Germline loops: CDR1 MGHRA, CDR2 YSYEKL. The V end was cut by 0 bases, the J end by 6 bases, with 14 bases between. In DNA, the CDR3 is TGCGCCAGCAGCCAAGATGTAAGGGGGAGGGATGGCTACACCTTC. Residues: CASSQDVRGRDGYTF.

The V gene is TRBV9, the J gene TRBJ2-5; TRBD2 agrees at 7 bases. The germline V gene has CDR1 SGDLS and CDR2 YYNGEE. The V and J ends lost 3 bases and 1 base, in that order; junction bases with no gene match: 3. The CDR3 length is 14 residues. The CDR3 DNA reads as TGTGCCAGCAGCGGAAGCGGGGCCCAAGAGACCCAGTACTTC. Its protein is CASSGSGAQETQYF.

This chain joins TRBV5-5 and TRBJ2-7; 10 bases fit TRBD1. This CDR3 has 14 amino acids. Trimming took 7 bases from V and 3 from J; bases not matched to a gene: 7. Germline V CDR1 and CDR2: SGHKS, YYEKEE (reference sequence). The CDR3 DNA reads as TGTGCCAGCGGATCCGGGACAGGGGTCTACGAGCAGTACTTC. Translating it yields CASGSGTGVYEQYF.

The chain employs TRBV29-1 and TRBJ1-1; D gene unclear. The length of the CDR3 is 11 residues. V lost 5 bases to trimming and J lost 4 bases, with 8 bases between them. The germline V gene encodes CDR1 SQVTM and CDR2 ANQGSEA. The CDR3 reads CSVTRGTEAFF. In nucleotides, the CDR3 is TGCAGCGTTACCAGAGGCACTGAAGCTTTCTTT.

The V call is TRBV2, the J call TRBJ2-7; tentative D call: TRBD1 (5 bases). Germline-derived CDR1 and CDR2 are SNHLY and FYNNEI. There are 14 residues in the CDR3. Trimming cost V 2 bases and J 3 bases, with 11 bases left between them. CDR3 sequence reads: CASSESQGVYEQYF. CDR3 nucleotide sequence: TGTGCCAGCAGTGAAAGCCAGGGCGTCTACGAGCAGTACTTC. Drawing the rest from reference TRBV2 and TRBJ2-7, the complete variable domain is EPEVTQTPSHQVTQMGQEVILRCVPISNHLYFYWYRQILGQKVEFLVSFYNNEISEKSEIFDDQFSVERPDGSNFTLKIRSTKLEDSAMYFCASSESQGVYEQYFGPGTRLTVT.

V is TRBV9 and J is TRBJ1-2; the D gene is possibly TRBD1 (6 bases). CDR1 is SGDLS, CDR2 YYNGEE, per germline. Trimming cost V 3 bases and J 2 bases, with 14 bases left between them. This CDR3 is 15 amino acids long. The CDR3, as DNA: TGTGCCAGCAGCGCTCCCGGACAGCGCAACTATGGCTACACCTTC. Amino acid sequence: CASSAPGQRNYGYTF.

The CDR3 sequence is CAWNMGGMNTEAFF. The CDR3 nucleotides read TGTGCCTGGAATATGGGGGGAATGAACACTGAAGCTTTCTTT. J is TRBJ1-1 and V is TRBV30; D may be TRBD1 (5 bases). V lost 4 bases and J lost 0, with 12 bases in between. Germline CDR1 and CDR2: GTSNPN and SVGIG (reference sequence). The CDR3 has 14 amino acids.

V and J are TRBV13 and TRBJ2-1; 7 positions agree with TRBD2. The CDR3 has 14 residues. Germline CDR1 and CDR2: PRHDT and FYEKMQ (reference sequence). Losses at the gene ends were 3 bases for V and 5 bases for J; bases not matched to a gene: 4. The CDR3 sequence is CASSFRLAHNEQFF. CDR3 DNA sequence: TGTGCCAGCAGCTTCAGACTAGCCCACAATGAGCAGTTCTTC.

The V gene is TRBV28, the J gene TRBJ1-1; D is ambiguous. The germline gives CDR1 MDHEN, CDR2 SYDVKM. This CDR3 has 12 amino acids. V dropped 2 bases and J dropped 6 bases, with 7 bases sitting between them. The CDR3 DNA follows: TGTGCCAGCAGTTTAGAAATGTCTGAAGCTTTCTTT. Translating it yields CASSLEMSEAFF.

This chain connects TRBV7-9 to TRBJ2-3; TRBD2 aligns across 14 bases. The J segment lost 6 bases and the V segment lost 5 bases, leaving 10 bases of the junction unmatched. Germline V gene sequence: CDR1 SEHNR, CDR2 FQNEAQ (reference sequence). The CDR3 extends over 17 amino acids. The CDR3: CASSPGLAGAQRDTQYF. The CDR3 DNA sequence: TGTGCCAGCAGCCCGGGACTAGCGGGGGCCCAGCGTGATACGCAGTATTTT.

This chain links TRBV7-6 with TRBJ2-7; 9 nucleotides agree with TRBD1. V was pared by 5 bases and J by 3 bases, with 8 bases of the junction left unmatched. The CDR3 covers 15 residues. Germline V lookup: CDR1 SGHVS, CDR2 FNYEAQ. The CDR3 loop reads CASSQGQGEFYEQYF. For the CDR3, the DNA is TGTGCCAGCAGCCAGGGACAGGGTGAATTCTACGAGCAGTACTTC.